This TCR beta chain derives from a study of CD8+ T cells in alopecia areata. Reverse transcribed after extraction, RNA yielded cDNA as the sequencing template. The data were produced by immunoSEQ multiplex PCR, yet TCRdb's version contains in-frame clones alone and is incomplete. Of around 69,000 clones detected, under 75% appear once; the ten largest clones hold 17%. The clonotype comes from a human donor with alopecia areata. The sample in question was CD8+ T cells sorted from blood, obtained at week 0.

The CDR3 sequence: CASSGGQGILHEQYF. Written as DNA, the CDR3 is TGTGCCAGCAGCGGGGGACAGGGGATTCTCCACGAGCAGTACTTC. This chain uses TRBV9 with TRBJ2-7, with 10 positions matching TRBD1. The CDR3 has 15 residues. CDR1 is SGDLS, CDR2 YYNGEE, per germline. V lost 3 bases to trimming and J lost 5 bases; unmatched junction nucleotides: 8.